A selection of T cell receptor beta chains follows, all from one sample in a study of blood T cell repertoires in COVID-19. TCRdb's table, derived via immunoSEQ multiplex PCR, lists solely in-frame clones and lacks some. This sample has 73,000 or so clones, with 70% to 75% found just once. The sample taken for sequencing was peripheral blood. The receptors come from a man aged 55-75 years with acute or convalescent COVID-19. Each CDR3 is given with its conserved first and last residue. Each record gives: CDR3 protein, CDR3 DNA, J gene, clone size, D gene, V gene. A D gene is named only where the DNA matches it firmly. For some rows the clone size is stated as once, few or many, or as a class when expanded; others skip it.

CDR3aa: CASSSQQGTEAFF; CDR3nt: TGTGCCAGCAGCTCCCAACAGGGTACTGAAGCTTTCTTT; j_gene: TRBJ1-1; abundance: .; d_gene: .; v_gene: TRBV7-6
CDR3aa: CASSVDTQGGGGYTF; CDR3nt: TGTGCCAGCAGCGTTGACACCCAGGGCGGGGGTGGCTACACCTTC; j_gene: TRBJ1-2; abundance: .; d_gene: .; v_gene: TRBV9
CDR3aa: CASRKSADGSEGYTF; CDR3nt: TGTGCCAGCAGGAAAAGCGCTGACGGATCTGAAGGCTACACCTTC; j_gene: TRBJ1-2; abundance: .; d_gene: .; v_gene: TRBV2
CDR3aa: CASSLNPSVTGELFF; CDR3nt: TGTGCCAGCAGTTTAAATCCCTCGGTCACCGGGGAGCTGTTTTTT; j_gene: TRBJ2-2; abundance: .; d_gene: .; v_gene: TRBV28
CDR3aa: CASSLAAVQEADTQYF; CDR3nt: TGTGCCAGCAGCCTAGCCGCGGTGCAGGAGGCAGATACGCAGTATTTT; j_gene: TRBJ2-3; abundance: few; d_gene: .; v_gene: TRBV13
CDR3aa: CASSYPSGTDYYGYTF; CDR3nt: TGTGCCAGCAGTTACCCCTCAGGGACAGACTACTATGGCTACACCTTC; j_gene: TRBJ1-2; abundance: .; d_gene: TRBD1; v_gene: TRBV28
CDR3aa: CASSVGGDYNEQFF; CDR3nt: TGTGCCAGCAGCGTGGGGGGGGACTACAATGAGCAGTTCTTC; j_gene: TRBJ2-1; abundance: .; d_gene: .; v_gene: TRBV21-1
CDR3aa: CAWSVRDTYEQYF; CDR3nt: TGTGCCTGGAGTGTCCGGGACACCTACGAGCAGTACTTC; j_gene: TRBJ2-7; abundance: .; d_gene: .; v_gene: TRBV30
CDR3aa: CASSLTGGSYNEQFF; CDR3nt: TGTGCCAGCAGCTTGACAGGGGGCTCCTACAATGAGCAGTTCTTC; j_gene: TRBJ2-1; abundance: .; d_gene: TRBD1; v_gene: TRBV7-9
CDR3aa: CASNAGKGLGITEAFF; CDR3nt: TGTGCCAGCAACGCAGGGAAGGGGTTGGGTATCACTGAAGCTTTCTTT; j_gene: TRBJ1-1; abundance: few; d_gene: .; v_gene: TRBV2
CDR3aa: CATSRAGEGVTEAFF; CDR3nt: TGTGCCACCAGCAGAGCGGGGGAAGGCGTCACTGAAGCTTTCTTT; j_gene: TRBJ1-1; abundance: .; d_gene: .; v_gene: TRBV15
CDR3aa: CASSQDETLPLAFF; CDR3nt: TGCGCCAGCAGCCAAGATGAGACTCTTCCTCTAGCTTTCTTT; j_gene: TRBJ1-1; abundance: .; d_gene: .; v_gene: TRBV4-1
CDR3aa: CASSPYSGGTDTQYF; CDR3nt: TGTGCCAGCAGCCCCTATAGCGGGGGCACAGATACGCAGTATTTT; j_gene: TRBJ2-3; abundance: few; d_gene: TRBD2; v_gene: TRBV7-2
CDR3aa: CASSRGQADTQYF; CDR3nt: TGTGCCAGCAGCAGGGGGCAGGCAGATACGCAGTATTTT; j_gene: TRBJ2-3; abundance: .; d_gene: TRBD1; v_gene: TRBV7-8
CDR3aa: CAWSVDRGGSPLHF; CDR3nt: TGTGCCTGGAGTGTCGACAGGGGTGGCTCACCCCTCCACTTT; j_gene: TRBJ1-6; abundance: .; d_gene: TRBD1; v_gene: TRBV30
CDR3aa: CASGDSSGNTIYF; CDR3nt: TGTGCTAGTGGGGACAGCTCTGGAAACACCATATATTTT; j_gene: TRBJ1-3; abundance: .; d_gene: .; v_gene: TRBV12-5
CDR3aa: CASTEDRGFEAFF; CDR3nt: TGCGCCAGCACCGAGGACAGGGGCTTTGAAGCTTTCTTT; j_gene: TRBJ1-1; abundance: .; d_gene: TRBD1; v_gene: TRBV5-1
CDR3aa: CASSSQNPGYGYTF; CDR3nt: TGTGCCAGCAGCTCACAGAACCCAGGGTATGGCTACACCTTC; j_gene: TRBJ1-2; abundance: .; d_gene: .; v_gene: TRBV5-4
CDR3aa: CASSPSGGGIDTQYF; CDR3nt: TGTGCCAGCAGCCCTAGCGGGGGTGGGATAGATACGCAGTATTTT; j_gene: TRBJ2-3; abundance: .; d_gene: TRBD2; v_gene: TRBV11-2
CDR3aa: CASSLGGSSSYEQYF; CDR3nt: TGTGCCAGCAGCTTGGGGGGATCCTCCTCCTACGAGCAGTACTTC; j_gene: TRBJ2-7; abundance: .; d_gene: .; v_gene: TRBV7-3
CDR3aa: CASGASGADTQYF; CDR3nt: TGTGCCAGTGGAGCGAGCGGGGCTGATACGCAGTATTTT; j_gene: TRBJ2-3; abundance: few; d_gene: TRBD2; v_gene: TRBV2
CDR3aa: CASSSTTGSGYTF; CDR3nt: TGTGCCAGCAGCTCCACCACAGGGAGCGGCTACACCTTC; j_gene: TRBJ1-2; abundance: .; d_gene: .; v_gene: TRBV7-2
CDR3aa: CASSVEVGPRDRAVDYGYTF; CDR3nt: TGTGCCAGCAGCGTAGAAGTAGGCCCCCGGGACAGGGCGGTTGACTATGGCTACACCTTC; j_gene: TRBJ1-2; abundance: .; d_gene: TRBD1; v_gene: TRBV9
CDR3aa: CASRDRGIETEAFF; CDR3nt: TGCGCCAGCAGGGATAGGGGAATCGAGACTGAAGCTTTCTTT; j_gene: TRBJ1-1; abundance: few; d_gene: .; v_gene: TRBV5-1
CDR3aa: CASSISGGPTDTQYF; CDR3nt: TGTGCCAGTAGTATCAGCGGGGGGCCCACAGATACGCAGTATTTT; j_gene: TRBJ2-3; abundance: .; d_gene: TRBD2; v_gene: TRBV19
CDR3aa: CASTGPERGIRTDTQYF; CDR3nt: TGTGCCAGCACCGGGCCTGAGCGGGGTATTCGCACAGATACGCAGTATTTT; j_gene: TRBJ2-3; abundance: once; d_gene: TRBD2; v_gene: TRBV11-2
CDR3aa: CASSLESGVAGNTIYF; CDR3nt: TGTGCCAGCAGCTTAGAATCCGGGGTTGCTGGAAACACCATATATTTT; j_gene: TRBJ1-3; abundance: few; d_gene: .; v_gene: TRBV11-3
CDR3aa: CASSPSSGRASGANVLTF; CDR3nt: TGCGCCAGCAGCCCGTCTAGCGGGAGGGCCTCTGGGGCCAACGTCCTGACTTTC; j_gene: TRBJ2-6; abundance: .; d_gene: TRBD2; v_gene: TRBV4-1
CDR3aa: CASSPGTGGLAFF; CDR3nt: TGTGCCAGCAGTCCCGGGACAGGCGGACTAGCTTTCTTT; j_gene: TRBJ1-1; abundance: .; d_gene: TRBD1; v_gene: TRBV6-6
CDR3aa: CASSQDSVGGNYGYTF; CDR3nt: TGCGCCAGCAGCCAAGATTCGGTCGGAGGAAACTATGGCTACACCTTC; j_gene: TRBJ1-2; abundance: .; d_gene: .; v_gene: TRBV4-1
CDR3aa: CASTLAGGGNLFF; CDR3nt: TGCGCCAGCACTCTCGCGGGAGGTGGGAATCTGTTCTTC; j_gene: TRBJ2-1; abundance: .; d_gene: TRBD2; v_gene: TRBV5-1
CDR3aa: CASRLDRAARGYTF; CDR3nt: TGTGCCAGCAGACTTGACAGGGCTGCGCGTGGCTACACCTTC; j_gene: TRBJ1-2; abundance: .; d_gene: TRBD1; v_gene: TRBV6-5
CDR3aa: CASSFTANYGYTF; CDR3nt: TGTGCCAGCAGCTTTACTGCTAACTATGGCTACACCTTC; j_gene: TRBJ1-2; abundance: .; d_gene: .; v_gene: TRBV7-2
CDR3aa: CASSLNRDRDTEAFF; CDR3nt: TGCGCCAGCAGCTTAAACCGGGACAGGGACACTGAAGCTTTCTTT; j_gene: TRBJ1-1; abundance: many; d_gene: TRBD1; v_gene: TRBV5-1
CDR3aa: CASSQVTSGASYEQYF; CDR3nt: TGTGCCAGCAGCCAAGTGACTAGCGGGGCCAGCTACGAGCAGTACTTC; j_gene: TRBJ2-7; abundance: .; d_gene: TRBD2; v_gene: TRBV3-1/TRBV3-2
CDR3aa: CASSILEGARGYTF; CDR3nt: TGTGCCAGTAGTATATTAGAGGGGGCGCGTGGCTACACCTTC; j_gene: TRBJ1-2; abundance: once; d_gene: TRBD1; v_gene: TRBV19
CDR3aa: CASSVGSQGFSPLHF; CDR3nt: TGTGCCAGCAGCGTAGGTTCACAGGGGTTTTCACCCCTCCACTTT; j_gene: TRBJ1-6; abundance: .; d_gene: TRBD1; v_gene: TRBV9
CDR3aa: CASSIGPQVQTEAFF; CDR3nt: TGTGCCAGTAGTATAGGACCTCAAGTACAGACTGAAGCTTTCTTT; j_gene: TRBJ1-1; abundance: .; d_gene: .; v_gene: TRBV19
CDR3aa: CASTVLRGDTEAFF; CDR3nt: TGTGCCAGCACAGTCCTCAGGGGGGACACTGAAGCTTTCTTT; j_gene: TRBJ1-1; abundance: .; d_gene: TRBD1; v_gene: TRBV6-5
CDR3aa: CASSRGQGGNTEAFF; CDR3nt: TGCGCCAGCAGTCGAGGACAGGGTGGGAACACTGAAGCTTTCTTT; j_gene: TRBJ1-1; abundance: many; d_gene: TRBD1; v_gene: TRBV10-2
CDR3aa: CATSDQREYTDTQYF; CDR3nt: TGTGCCACCAGTGATCAGCGGGAGTACACAGATACGCAGTATTTT; j_gene: TRBJ2-3; abundance: .; d_gene: TRBD2; v_gene: TRBV24-1
CDR3aa: CAWSTDWTGGYTF; CDR3nt: TGTGCCTGGAGTACGGACTGGACGGGAGGCTACACCTTC; j_gene: TRBJ1-2; abundance: .; d_gene: .; v_gene: TRBV30
CDR3aa: CASSRDRGISYNEQFF; CDR3nt: TGCGCCAGCAGCCGGGACAGGGGGATCTCCTACAATGAGCAGTTCTTC; j_gene: TRBJ2-1; abundance: .; d_gene: TRBD1; v_gene: TRBV5-1
CDR3aa: CASSPTGGAGGSYNEQFF; CDR3nt: TGTGCCAGCTCACCAACTGGGGGGGCGGGAGGCTCCTACAATGAGCAGTTCTTC; j_gene: TRBJ2-1; abundance: .; d_gene: TRBD2; v_gene: TRBV18
CDR3aa: CASSLVGQGAGYTF; CDR3nt: TGTGCCAGCAGTTTAGTGGGACAGGGGGCAGGCTACACCTTC; j_gene: TRBJ1-2; abundance: .; d_gene: TRBD1; v_gene: TRBV27
CDR3aa: CASSDPDRGWEAFF; CDR3nt: TGTGCCAGCAGTGATCCGGACAGGGGGTGGGAAGCTTTCTTT; j_gene: TRBJ1-1; abundance: once; d_gene: TRBD1; v_gene: TRBV6-1
CDR3aa: CASSQDWLGLGYTNTGELFF; CDR3nt: TGTGCCAGCAGCCAAGATTGGTTAGGACTAGGGTATACGAACACCGGGGAGCTGTTTTTT; j_gene: TRBJ2-2; abundance: .; d_gene: TRBD2; v_gene: TRBV3-1/TRBV3-2
CDR3aa: CASSLGGFGQPQHF; CDR3nt: TGTGCCAGCAGCTTAGGCGGATTTGGTCAGCCCCAGCATTTT; j_gene: TRBJ1-5; abundance: few; d_gene: .; v_gene: TRBV7-9
CDR3aa: CAISPTDREEQPQHF; CDR3nt: TGTGCCATCAGTCCAACCGACAGGGAAGAACAGCCCCAGCATTTT; j_gene: TRBJ1-5; abundance: .; d_gene: TRBD1; v_gene: TRBV10-3
CDR3aa: CASNPAQGDGYTF; CDR3nt: TGTGCCAGCAATCCAGCACAGGGGGATGGCTACACCTTC; j_gene: TRBJ1-2; abundance: few; d_gene: TRBD1; v_gene: TRBV6-5
CDR3aa: CASRVQGETEAFF; CDR3nt: TGTGCCAGCAGGGTACAGGGGGAGACTGAAGCTTTCTTT; j_gene: TRBJ1-1; abundance: .; d_gene: TRBD1; v_gene: TRBV3-1/TRBV3-2
CDR3aa: CASSWRVGGELFF; CDR3nt: TGTGCCAGCAGTTGGAGGGTCGGCGGGGAGCTGTTTTTT; j_gene: TRBJ2-2; abundance: .; d_gene: .; v_gene: TRBV11-2
CDR3aa: CASSLGTGGTNTEAFF; CDR3nt: TGTGCCAGCAGCCTTGGGACAGGGGGCACGAACACTGAAGCTTTCTTT; j_gene: TRBJ1-1; abundance: once; d_gene: TRBD1; v_gene: TRBV5-6
CDR3aa: CASSPTQPKPGPQYF; CDR3nt: TGTGCCAGCAGCCCTACCCAACCAAAACCGGGTCCGCAGTACTTC; j_gene: TRBJ2-7; abundance: few; d_gene: .; v_gene: TRBV7-9
CDR3aa: CASSLNPGGNEQFF; CDR3nt: TGTGCCAGCAGTTTAAACCCCGGGGGCAATGAGCAGTTCTTC; j_gene: TRBJ2-1; abundance: once; d_gene: .; v_gene: TRBV28
CDR3aa: CASSPGTGGKSNQPQHF; CDR3nt: TGTGCCAGCAGCCCCGGGACAGGGGGTAAGAGCAATCAGCCCCAGCATTTT; j_gene: TRBJ1-5; abundance: .; d_gene: TRBD1; v_gene: TRBV7-8
CDR3aa: CASSLGQTNYGYTF; CDR3nt: TGTGCCAGCAGCTTAGGACAGACTAACTATGGCTACACCTTC; j_gene: TRBJ1-2; abundance: .; d_gene: .; v_gene: TRBV7-9
CDR3aa: CASSLARGWELFF; CDR3nt: TGTGCCAGCAGCTTAGCTAGGGGGTGGGAGCTGTTTTTT; j_gene: TRBJ2-2; abundance: .; d_gene: .; v_gene: TRBV11-2
CDR3aa: CASSLEVAGNTGELFF; CDR3nt: TGCGCCAGCAGCTTGGAGGTAGCGGGGAACACCGGGGAGCTGTTTTTT; j_gene: TRBJ2-2; abundance: few; d_gene: TRBD2; v_gene: TRBV5-1
CDR3aa: CATSASPGADTQYF; CDR3nt: TGTGCCACCAGTGCGTCTCCGGGGGCAGATACGCAGTATTTT; j_gene: TRBJ2-3; abundance: once; d_gene: .; v_gene: TRBV24-1